Sequencing of this T cell receptor beta chain was carried out in a study of T-cell memory formation after mild COVID-19. General study points: What remained unconfirmed was the SARS-CoV-2 specificity of second-wave clones peaking on day 37.

TCRdb processed the 5' RACE reads anew with MiXCR; each CDR3 protein has one entry. The table has some 450,000 distinct CDR3 sequences, around 20% seen once. This clonotype has just a few counts. Its antigen remains unidentified. The V gene lost 6 bases and the J gene lost 0 bases, with 23 bases spanning the gap. The CDR3 sequence is 18 residues long. The chain joins TRBV12-3 or TRBV12-4 to TRBJ1-2; tentatively, D is TRBD1 (6 bases). This clonotype was obtained from an adult woman who had mild COVID-19 (a few samples of this study predate the infection). Cell type and time point are not known. Sample: PBMCs or a T cell subset sorted from them (not recorded which). The CDR3 nucleotides are TGTGCCAGCAGCCGCGACAGGCTCCAAACCCCAGCTAACTATGGCTACACCTTC. Its protein is CASSRDRLQTPANYGYTF.